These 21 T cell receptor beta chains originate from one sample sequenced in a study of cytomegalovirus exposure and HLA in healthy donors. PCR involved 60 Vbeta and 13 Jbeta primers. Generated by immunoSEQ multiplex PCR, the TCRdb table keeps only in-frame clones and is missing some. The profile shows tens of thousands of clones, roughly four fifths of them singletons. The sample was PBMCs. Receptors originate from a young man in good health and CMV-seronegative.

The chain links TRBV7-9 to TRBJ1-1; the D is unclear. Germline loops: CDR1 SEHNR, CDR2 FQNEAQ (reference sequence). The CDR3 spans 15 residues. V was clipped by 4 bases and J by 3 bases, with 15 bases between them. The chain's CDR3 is CASSSPRGSYTEAFF. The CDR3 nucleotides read TGTGCCAGCAGCTCCCCGCGGGGATCGTACACTGAAGCTTTCTTT.

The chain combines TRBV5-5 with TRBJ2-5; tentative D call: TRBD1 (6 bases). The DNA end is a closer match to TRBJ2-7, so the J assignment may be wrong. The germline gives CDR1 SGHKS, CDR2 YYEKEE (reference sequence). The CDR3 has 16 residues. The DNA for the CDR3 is TGTGCCAGCAGCTTGGGTCCCAGGACAGCCGCCTACGAGCAGTACTTC. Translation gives CASSLGPRTAAYEQYF.

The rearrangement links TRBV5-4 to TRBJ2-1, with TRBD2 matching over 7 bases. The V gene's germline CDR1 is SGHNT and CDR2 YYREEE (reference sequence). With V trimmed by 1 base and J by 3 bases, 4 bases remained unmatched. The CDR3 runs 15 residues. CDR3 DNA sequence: TGTGCCAGCAGCTTGTATGCGGGGGACTACAATGAGCAGTTCTTC. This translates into CASSLYAGDYNEQFF.

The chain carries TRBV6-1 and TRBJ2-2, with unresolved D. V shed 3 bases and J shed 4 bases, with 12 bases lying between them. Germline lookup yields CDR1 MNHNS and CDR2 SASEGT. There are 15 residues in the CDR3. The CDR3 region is CASSDRRFGTGELFF. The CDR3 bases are TGTGCCAGCAGTGATAGGCGGTTTGGCACCGGGGAGCTGTTTTTT.

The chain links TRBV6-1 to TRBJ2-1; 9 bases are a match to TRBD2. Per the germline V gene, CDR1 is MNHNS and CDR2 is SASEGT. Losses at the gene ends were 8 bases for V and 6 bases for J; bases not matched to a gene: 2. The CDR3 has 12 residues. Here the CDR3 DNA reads TGTGCCAGCGCACTAGCGGGCAATGAGCAGTTCTTC. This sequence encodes CASALAGNEQFF.

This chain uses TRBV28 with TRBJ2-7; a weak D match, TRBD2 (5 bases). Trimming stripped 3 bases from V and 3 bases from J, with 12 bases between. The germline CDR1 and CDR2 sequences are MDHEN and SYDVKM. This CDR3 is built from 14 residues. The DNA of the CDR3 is TGTGCCAGCAGTTTCGGGCGGGCGGGCTACGAGCAGTACTTC. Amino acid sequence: CASSFGRAGYEQYF.

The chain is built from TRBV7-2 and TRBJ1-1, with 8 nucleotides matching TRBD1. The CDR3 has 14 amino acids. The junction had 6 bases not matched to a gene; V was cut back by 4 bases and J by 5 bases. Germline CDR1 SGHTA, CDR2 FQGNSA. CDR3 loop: CASSSSNRGTEAFF. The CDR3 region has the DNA TGTGCCAGCAGCTCGAGTAACAGGGGGACTGAAGCTTTCTTT.

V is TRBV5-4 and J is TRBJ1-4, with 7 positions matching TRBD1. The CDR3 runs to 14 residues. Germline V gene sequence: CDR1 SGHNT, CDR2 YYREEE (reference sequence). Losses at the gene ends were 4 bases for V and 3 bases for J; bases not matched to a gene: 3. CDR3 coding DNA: TGTGCCAGCAGCCCGGGACAGTCTAATGAAAAACTGTTTTTT. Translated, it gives CASSPGQSNEKLFF.

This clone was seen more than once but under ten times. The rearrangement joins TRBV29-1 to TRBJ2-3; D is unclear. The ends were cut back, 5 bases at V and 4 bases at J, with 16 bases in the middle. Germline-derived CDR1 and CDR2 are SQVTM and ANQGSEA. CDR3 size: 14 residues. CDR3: CSVPGFGYSDTQYF. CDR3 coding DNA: TGCAGCGTTCCCGGGTTTGGGTACTCAGATACGCAGTATTTT.

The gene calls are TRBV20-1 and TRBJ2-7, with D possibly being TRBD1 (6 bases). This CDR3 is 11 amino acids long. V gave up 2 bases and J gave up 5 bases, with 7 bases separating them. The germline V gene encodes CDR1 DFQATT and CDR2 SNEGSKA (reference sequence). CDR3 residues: CSARTGNEQYF. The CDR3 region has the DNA TGCAGTGCTAGAACAGGGAACGAGCAGTACTTC.

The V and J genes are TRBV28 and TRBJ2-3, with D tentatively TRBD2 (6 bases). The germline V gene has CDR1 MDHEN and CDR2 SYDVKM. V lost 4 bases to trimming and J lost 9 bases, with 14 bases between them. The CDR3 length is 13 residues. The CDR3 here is CASSSGLYLTQYF. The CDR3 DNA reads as TGTGCCAGCAGTTCGGGACTGTACTTAACGCAGTATTTT. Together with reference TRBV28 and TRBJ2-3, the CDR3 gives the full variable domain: DVKVTQSSRYLVKRTGEKVFLECVQDMDHENMFWYRQDPGLGLRLIYFSYDVKMKEKGDIPEGYSVSREKKERFSLILESASTNQTSMYLCASSSGLYLTQYFGPGTRLTVL.

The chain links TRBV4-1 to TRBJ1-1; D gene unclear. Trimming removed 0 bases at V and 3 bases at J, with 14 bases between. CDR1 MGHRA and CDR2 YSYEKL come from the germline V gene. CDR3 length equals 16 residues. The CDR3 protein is CASSQDPAGVDTEAFF. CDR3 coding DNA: TGCGCCAGCAGCCAAGATCCGGCCGGGGTGGACACTGAAGCTTTCTTT.

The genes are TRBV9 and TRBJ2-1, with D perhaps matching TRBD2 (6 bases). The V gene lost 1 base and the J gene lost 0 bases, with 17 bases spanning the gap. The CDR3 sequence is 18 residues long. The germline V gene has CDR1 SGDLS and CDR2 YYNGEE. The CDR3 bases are TGTGCCAGCAGCGTATTTGCTGGTGTGGGGGGCTCCTACAATGAGCAGTTCTTC. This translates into CASSVFAGVGGSYNEQFF.

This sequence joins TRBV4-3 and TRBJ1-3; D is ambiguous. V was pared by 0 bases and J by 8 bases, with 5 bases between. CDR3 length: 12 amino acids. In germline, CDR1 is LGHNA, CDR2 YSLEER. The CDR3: CASSQDGYTIYF. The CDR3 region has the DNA TGCGCCAGCAGCCAAGACGGGTACACCATATATTTT.

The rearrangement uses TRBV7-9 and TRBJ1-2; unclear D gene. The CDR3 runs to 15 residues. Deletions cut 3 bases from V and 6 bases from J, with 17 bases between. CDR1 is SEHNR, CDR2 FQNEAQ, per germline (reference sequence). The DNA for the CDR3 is TGTGCCAGCAGCTTGCATTCGACACGGCTGGATGGCTACACCTTC. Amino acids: CASSLHSTRLDGYTF.

CDR3 protein: CATQAGLSRTEAFF. The CDR3 DNA sequence: TGCGCCACACAGGCGGGGCTGTCAAGGACTGAAGCTTTCTTT. The J gene is TRBJ1-1, the V gene TRBV10-2; a possible D gene is TRBD1 (5 bases). The CDR3 has 14 residues. CDR1 WSHSY and CDR2 SAAADI come from the germline V gene. The V end lost 10 bases, the J end lost 5 bases, and 20 bases lay between the germline ends.

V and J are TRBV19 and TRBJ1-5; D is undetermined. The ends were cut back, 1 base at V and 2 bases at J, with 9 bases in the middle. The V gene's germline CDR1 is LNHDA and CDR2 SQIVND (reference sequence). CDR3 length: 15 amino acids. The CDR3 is CASSIGSLGNQPQHF. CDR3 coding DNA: TGTGCCAGTAGTATAGGGTCCCTAGGCAATCAGCCCCAGCATTTT.

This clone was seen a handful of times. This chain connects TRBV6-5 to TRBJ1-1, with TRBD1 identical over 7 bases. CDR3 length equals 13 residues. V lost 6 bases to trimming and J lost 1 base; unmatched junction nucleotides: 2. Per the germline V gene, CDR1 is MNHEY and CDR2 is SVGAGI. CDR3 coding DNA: TGTGCCAGCAGAAGACAGGGGAACACTGAAGCTTTCTTT. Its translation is CASRRQGNTEAFF.

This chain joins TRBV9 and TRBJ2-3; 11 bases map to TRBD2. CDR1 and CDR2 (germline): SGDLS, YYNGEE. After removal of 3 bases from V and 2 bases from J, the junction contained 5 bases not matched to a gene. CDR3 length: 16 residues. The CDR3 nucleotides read TGTGCCAGCAGCGCCGAGACTAGCGGGGCCACAGATACGCAGTATTTT. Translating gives CASSAETSGATDTQYF.

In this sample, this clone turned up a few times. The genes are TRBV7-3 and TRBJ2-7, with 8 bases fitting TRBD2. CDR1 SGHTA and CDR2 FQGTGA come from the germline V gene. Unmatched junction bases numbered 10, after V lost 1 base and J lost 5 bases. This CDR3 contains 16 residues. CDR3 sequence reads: CASSLSGGSAKNEQYF. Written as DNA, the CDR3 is TGTGCCAGCAGCTTAAGCGGGGGGTCGGCTAAGAACGAGCAGTACTTC.

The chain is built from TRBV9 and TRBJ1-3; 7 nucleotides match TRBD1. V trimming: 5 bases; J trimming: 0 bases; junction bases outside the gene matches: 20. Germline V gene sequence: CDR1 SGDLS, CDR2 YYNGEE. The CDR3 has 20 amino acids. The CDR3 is CASSKASGTANVPSGNTIYF. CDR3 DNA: TGTGCCAGCAGTAAAGCCTCCGGGACAGCTAATGTACCCTCTGGAAACACCATATATTTT.